A selection of T cell receptor beta chains follows, all from one sample in a study of blood T cell repertoires in COVID-19. The method was immunoSEQ multiplex PCR; TCRdb's version includes in-frame clones alone and lacks a portion of them. The profile shows about 120,000 clones, over 75% of them singletons. Sequencing was done on a sample of peripheral blood. The receptor set was obtained from a man in his 60s with acute or convalescent COVID-19. Each CDR3 is given with its conserved first and last residue. Clone size is stated in some rows and not others, as once, few, many or a class when expanded.

V: TRBV7-9
size: NA
J: TRBJ2-1
CDR3: CASSLGLRGGNEQFF

V: TRBV3-1/TRBV3-2
size: NA
J: TRBJ2-7
CDR3: CASSQGGTYEQYF

V: TRBV6-4
size: NA
J: TRBJ2-1
CDR3: CASSDSASGSYNEQFF

V: TRBV5-1
size: NA
J: TRBJ2-1
CDR3: CASSLRTSELGEQFF

V: TRBV5-1
size: NA
J: TRBJ2-3
CDR3: CASSAGQGAADTQYF

V: TRBV6-1
size: NA
J: TRBJ2-1
CDR3: CASSVGTPQTRNEQFF

V: TRBV7-2
size: NA
J: TRBJ1-1
CDR3: CASSPGAANTEAFF

V: TRBV28
size: NA
J: TRBJ1-5
CDR3: CASTPRDSRLQSQHF

V: TRBV11-2
size: NA
J: TRBJ2-3
CDR3: CASTPGTGFDTQYF

V: TRBV2
size: NA
J: TRBJ2-2
CDR3: CASKRLAGVDTGELFF

V: TRBV3-1/TRBV3-2
size: NA
J: TRBJ1-5
CDR3: CASSQGRGGQPQHF

V: TRBV25-1
size: NA
J: TRBJ1-3
CDR3: CASTTGVGNTIYF

V: TRBV11-2
size: NA
J: TRBJ2-3
CDR3: CASSLLTSGAITDTQYF

V: TRBV28
size: NA
J: TRBJ1-1
CDR3: CASSPLSINTEAFF

V: TRBV21-1
size: NA
J: TRBJ1-5
CDR3: CASSKGQGSDQPQHF

V: TRBV6-5
size: NA
J: TRBJ2-3
CDR3: CASRDFGSTDTQYF

V: TRBV9
size: NA
J: TRBJ1-6
CDR3: CASSTQVGTAGEPLHF

V: TRBV5-6
size: NA
J: TRBJ1-1
CDR3: CASSLGENTEAFF

V: TRBV5-4
size: NA
J: TRBJ2-1
CDR3: CASSFSGGSYNEQFF

V: TRBV4-1
size: NA
J: TRBJ1-2
CDR3: CASSRIGGDPGYTF

V: TRBV29-1
size: NA
J: TRBJ2-3
CDR3: CSVSTGRGDTQYF

V: TRBV7-2
size: few
J: TRBJ2-7
CDR3: CASSTSGKGIYEQYF

V: TRBV29-1
size: NA
J: TRBJ1-1
CDR3: CALRANTEAFF

V: TRBV6-6
size: many
J: TRBJ1-5
CDR3: CASSYPGNNQPQHF

V: TRBV28
size: NA
J: TRBJ2-1
CDR3: CASEFMGRPNEQFF